This T cell receptor beta chain was captured by sequencing in a study of sequential checkpoint blockade in melanoma (dated by TCRdb to about 2019). About the full investigation: In a 1:1 randomization, patients received either first-line nivolumab then ipilimumab (arm A) or ipilimumab then nivolumab (arm B). Maintenance nivolumab came after each of the two trial sequences. What the work shows at the level of the full study, not this receptor alone: The model for predicting response that combines TCR metrics with mutation burden needs to be validated in larger, independent patient cohorts.

TCRbeta CDR3 regions were immunosequenced from genomic DNA with the immunoSEQ Assay. Genomic DNA was amplified by bias-controlled multiplex PCR before high-throughput sequencing. The paper's processing steps were these. To quantify the absolute abundance of each unique TCRbeta CDR3 region, the sequences were collapsed and filtered. Clonality was defined as 1 minus Pielou's evenness and was calculated using productive rearrangements only. A previously published method was used to identify clones whose frequencies were significantly greater in on-treatment samples than in baseline samples. TCRdb holds this immuneACCESS table with in-frame rearrangements only. Some clones are missing; in checked studies, unresolved V genes explain under half, and the rest has no known cause. V and J calls and clone size are copied from that table; D and trimming were computed from the DNA. Across this sample there are approximately 21,000 clones, with approximately 85% seen only once. The top ten hold over 50% of the sample.

The meaning of the sample's treatment or condition label: randomized to nivolumab then ipilimumab (arm A) or the reverse (arm B). None of the patients in the trial had previously been given DNA-damaging chemotherapy. Thawed PBMCs were sorted on a FACS Aria II flow cytometer to isolate live CD3+CD8+ cells negative for CD19 and CD56. The samples were obtained from melanoma patients enrolled in CheckMate 064, an open-label, randomized phase II trial testing sequential checkpoint blockade. Peripheral blood mononuclear cells were obtained through leukapheresis, purified using Ficoll-Paque, and frozen in human serum containing approximately 10% DMSO. Immediately after sorting, the purity of sorted blood CD3+CD8+ cells was verified to be >98%, after which DNA was extracted. Counted from cysteine to phenylalanine, this CDR3 has 16 amino acids. The entry retains the CDR3 DNA only, 48 bases that are in frame from base 1.

Concerning this clone itself: Its target antigen remains unknown. Base qualities were left out, and no much larger clone turns up one base away.

This chain joins TRBV21-1 to TRBJ1-1. TRBV21-1 has pseudogene status. The sequence derives from a human donor with melanoma. The sequencing used CD8+ T cells sorted from blood (inferred from file names), collected from a patient given nivolumab and ipilimumab in sequence. The nucleotide sequence is given as TGTGCCAGCAGGGTCTTGTTAGCTACACAACGCACTGAAGCTTTCTTT. It is translated as CASRVLLATQRTEAFF.